These T cell receptor beta chains were read from a single sample in a study of blood T cells in healthy people across ages. Using its own MiXCR run on the 5' RACE reads, TCRdb lists one record per CDR3 protein. The data contain approximately 730,000 distinct CDR3 sequences, around 46% of them singletons. The sequencing input was blood. All receptors come from a woman in her sixties or seventies in good health. The CDR3 runs from the conserved cysteine through the conserved F or W. The D gene is left open where the match is weak. A row's size may be missing; if present it is once, few, many or a size class.

v_gene	d_gene	j_gene	abundance	CDR3aa	CDR3nt
TRBV20-1	.	TRBJ1-5	.	CSAKQGASLPQHF	TGCAGTGCCAAACAGGGTGCTTCGCTGCCCCAGCATTTT
TRBV7-6	.	TRBJ2-5	few	CASSLMAGTQETQYF	TGTGCCAGCAGCTTAATGGCGGGGACCCAAGAGACCCAGTACTTC
TRBV10-3	.	TRBJ1-1	many	CAISDQGQRTEAFF	TGTGCCATCAGTGATCAGGGGCAAAGAACTGAAGCTTTCTTT
TRBV9	TRBD1	TRBJ1-5	few	CASSADRGSNQPQHF	TGTGCCAGCAGCGCGGACAGGGGGAGCAATCAGCCCCAGCATTTT
TRBV20-1	.	TRBJ2-1	.	CSARGGGTFKDEQFF	TGCAGTGCTAGAGGCGGAGGGACCTTCAAGGATGAGCAGTTCTTC
TRBV20-1	TRBD1	TRBJ1-1	once	CSARQGNGAFF	TGCAGTGCAAGACAGGGAAACGGTGCTTTCTTT
TRBV7-3	.	TRBJ1-1	few	CASSLGGGSGAFF	TGTGCCAGCAGCTTAGGCGGGGGCAGTGGAGCTTTCTTT
TRBV5-6	TRBD1	TRBJ1-4	.	CTSSFGTDLFNEKLFF	TGTACCAGCAGCTTCGGGACAGACCTATTTAATGAAAAACTGTTTTTT
TRBV29-1	.	TRBJ2-3	.	CSVRGVHTDTQYF	TGCAGCGTGAGGGGGGTACACACAGATACGCAGTATTTT
TRBV7-2	.	TRBJ2-3	few	CASSAIGAGSTDTQYF	TGTGCCAGCAGCGCGATTGGGGCGGGGAGCACAGATACGCAGTATTTT
TRBV4-2	.	TRBJ2-4	many	CASSQPDARGNIQYF	TGTGCCAGCAGCCAACCTGACGCTAGGGGAAACATTCAGTACTTC
TRBV13	TRBD1	TRBJ2-4	.	CASSRAGGGGDEQYF	TGTGCCAGCAGCCGCGCAGGGGGCGGAGGTGATGAGCAGTACTTC
TRBV5-6	.	TRBJ1-2	.	CASSFEAGGDYTF	TGTGCCAGCAGCTTTGAGGCAGGCGGGGACTACACCTTC
TRBV6-1	.	TRBJ2-7	.	CASSAADSSYNEQYF	TGTGCCAGCAGTGCGGCGGATAGCTCCTACAATGAGCAGTACTTC
TRBV15	.	TRBJ2-7	.	CATSSGGSYERNEQYF	TGTGCCACCAGCAGTGGGGGCAGCTATGAGAGGAATGAGCAGTACTTC
TRBV12-3/TRBV12-4	TRBD2	TRBJ2-5	.	CASSLSGRASKQYF	TGTGCCAGCAGTTTGAGCGGGAGGGCCTCGAAGCAGTACTTC
TRBV6-2/TRBV6-3	TRBD2	TRBJ2-1	.	CASSYGTSGGYNEQFF	TGTGCCAGCAGTTACGGAACTAGCGGGGGATACAATGAGCAGTTCTTC
TRBV5-8	.	TRBJ1-2	few	CASSLERVGYTF	TGTGCCAGCAGCTTGGAGAGGGTCGGCTACACCTTC
TRBV15	.	TRBJ2-5	.	CATSRNLLGAAETQYF	TGTGCCACCAGCAGAAACCTGTTGGGGGCCGCAGAGACCCAGTACTTC
TRBV7-6	TRBD1	TRBJ2-1	.	CASSIGQGSNEQFF	TGTGCCAGCAGCATCGGACAGGGCAGCAACGAGCAGTTCTTC
TRBV7-8	TRBD2	TRBJ2-5	few	CASSFSGSDQETQYF	TGTGCCAGCAGCTTTAGCGGGAGCGATCAAGAGACCCAGTACTTC
TRBV10-3	.	TRBJ2-2	.	CAIRTGTPELFF	TGTGCCATCAGAACAGGGACTCCGGAGCTGTTTTTT
TRBV7-2	TRBD2	TRBJ2-7	.	CASSVSGGPPYEQYF	TGTGCCAGCAGCGTAAGCGGGGGGCCCCCCTACGAGCAGTACTTC
TRBV7-2	TRBD2	TRBJ2-1	few	CASSLAQLAGSYNEQFF	TGTGCCAGCAGCTTAGCGCAACTAGCGGGGTCCTACAATGAGCAGTTCTTC
TRBV6-5	TRBD2	TRBJ2-1	.	CASSYGTSGPNEQFF	TGTGCCAGCAGTTATGGGACTAGCGGGCCTAATGAGCAGTTCTTC
TRBV5-1	.	TRBJ1-6	once	CASSSGKCQLGSYNSPLHF	TGCGCCAGCAGCTCCGGGAAATGCCAACTCGGGTCCTATAATTCACCCCTCCACTTT
TRBV12-3/TRBV12-4	.	TRBJ1-2	few	CASRYKGIGGYTF	TGTGCCAGCAGATACAAAGGGATCGGCGGCTACACCTTC
TRBV29-1	.	TRBJ2-5	.	CSVTGGGQGTQYF	TGCAGCGTCACCGGCGGGGGCCAAGGGACCCAGTACTTC
TRBV3-1	.	TRBJ2-7	.	CASSQVSGARSYEQYF	TGTGCCAGCAGCCAGGTTTCGGGGGCCCGCTCCTACGAGCAGTACTTC
TRBV9	TRBD1	TRBJ1-2	many	CASSAGQGNYGYTF	TGTGCCAGCAGCGCCGGACAGGGTAACTATGGCTACACCTTC